This T cell receptor (beta chain) was retrieved from a study of CD8+ T cells in alopecia areata. The treatment: oral pan-JAK inhibitor, 5-10 mg twice daily. After isolation, RNA underwent reverse transcription to generate cDNA as the sequencing template. Assay used: immunoSEQ multiplex PCR; TCRdb lists only in-frame clones, some missing. The repertoire consists of 90,000 to 100,000 clones, with 61% occurring once and the leading ten covering roughly 16%. The germline V gene has CDR1 LNHNV and CDR2 YYDKDF (reference sequence). Trimming stripped 5 bases from V and 0 bases from J, with 7 bases between. The CDR3 has 13 residues.

This clonotype was obtained from a human donor with alopecia areata. V is TRBV15 and J is TRBJ1-1; no definite D call. Specimen: CD8+ T cells sorted from blood, collected at week 4, from a patient treated with tofacitinib. For the CDR3, the DNA is TGTGCCACCAGCTCCGTGCTGAACACTGAAGCTTTCTTT. Residues: CATSSVLNTEAFF.